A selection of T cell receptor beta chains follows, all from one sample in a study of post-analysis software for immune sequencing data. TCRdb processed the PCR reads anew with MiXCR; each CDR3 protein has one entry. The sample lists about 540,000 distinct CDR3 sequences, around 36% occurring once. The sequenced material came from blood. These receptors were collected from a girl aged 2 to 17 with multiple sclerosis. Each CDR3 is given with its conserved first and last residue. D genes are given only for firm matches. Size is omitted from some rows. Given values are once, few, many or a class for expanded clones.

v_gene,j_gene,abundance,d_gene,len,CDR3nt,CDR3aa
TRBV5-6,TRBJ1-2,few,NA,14,TGTGCCAGCAGCTGGTGGTACAGGGACGATGGCTACACCTTC,CASSWWYRDDGYTF
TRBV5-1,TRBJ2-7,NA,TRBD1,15,TGCGCCAGCAGTTTGGGACAGATCGCCTCCTACGAGCAGTACTTC,CASSLGQIASYEQYF
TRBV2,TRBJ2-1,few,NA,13,TGTGCCCGCAAGGTTAGAAGAGACAATGAGCAGTTCTTC,CARKVRRDNEQFF
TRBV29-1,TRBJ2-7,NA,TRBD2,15,TGCAGCGCCATGACTTCGCGGGGGACCTACTACGAGCAGTACTTC,CSAMTSRGTYYEQYF
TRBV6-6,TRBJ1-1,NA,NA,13,TGTGCCAGCATGGGGAAACTGAACACTGAAGCTTTCTTT,CASMGKLNTEAFF
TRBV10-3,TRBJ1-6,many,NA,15,TGTGCCATCAGTGTTGAGGGGGGTGGAAATTCACCCCTCCACTTT,CAISVEGGGNSPLHF
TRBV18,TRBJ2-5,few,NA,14,TGTGCCAGCTCACCACCGGGAGGATGGGAGACCCAGTACTTC,CASSPPGGWETQYF
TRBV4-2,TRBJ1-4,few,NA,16,TGTGCCAGCAGCCAAGATGGGCAGACAACTAATGAAAAACTGTTTTTT,CASSQDGQTTNEKLFF
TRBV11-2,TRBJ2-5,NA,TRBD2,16,TGTGCCAGCAGCCCCTTAGCGGGGGGTCCACAAGAGACCCAGTACTTC,CASSPLAGGPQETQYF
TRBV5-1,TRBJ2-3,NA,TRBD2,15,TGCGCCAGCAGCTTCGCGGGGGGGCATACAGATACGCAGTATTTT,CASSFAGGHTDTQYF
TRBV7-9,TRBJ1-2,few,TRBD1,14,TGTGCCAGCAGCTTAGGGGACAGCCTTGTTGGCTACACCTTC,CASSLGDSLVGYTF
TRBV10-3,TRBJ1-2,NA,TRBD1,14,TGTGCCATCAGTGAGGGGACAGGGGTCTATGGCTACACCTTC,CAISEGTGVYGYTF
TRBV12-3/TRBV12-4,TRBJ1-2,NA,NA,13,TGTGCCGCCCATGGAGACAGTAACTATGGCTACACCTTC,CAAHGDSNYGYTF
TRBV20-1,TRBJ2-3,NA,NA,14,TGCAGTGCTAGAGGATACAGTCGGACAGATACGCAGTATTTT,CSARGYSRTDTQYF
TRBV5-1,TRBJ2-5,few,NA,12,TGCGCCAGCAGCTTACCGGGGGAGACCCAGTACTTC,CASSLPGETQYF
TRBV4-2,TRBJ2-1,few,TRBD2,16,TGTGCCAGCAGCCAAGTAACTAGCGCCTCCTACAATGAGCAGTTCTTC,CASSQVTSASYNEQFF
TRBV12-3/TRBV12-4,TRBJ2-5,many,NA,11,TGTGCCAGCAGTGTACAAGAGACCCAGTACTTC,CASSVQETQYF
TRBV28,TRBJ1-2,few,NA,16,TGTGCCAGCAGCCCACATTTAGAAACTCCTAACTATGGCTACACCTTC,CASSPHLETPNYGYTF
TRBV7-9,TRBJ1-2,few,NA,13,TGTGCCAGTTATGAGGGGTTCAACTATGGCTACACCTTC,CASYEGFNYGYTF
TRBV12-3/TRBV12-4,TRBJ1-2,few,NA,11,TGTGCCAGCAGACAGAACTATGGCTACACCTTC,CASRQNYGYTF
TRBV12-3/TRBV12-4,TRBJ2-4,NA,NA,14,TGTGCCAGCAGGCCCGGGACCGAGGCGGACATTCAGTACTTC,CASRPGTEADIQYF
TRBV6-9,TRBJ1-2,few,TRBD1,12,TGTGCCAGCAAAACCGGGACAGTTGGCTACACCTTC,CASKTGTVGYTF
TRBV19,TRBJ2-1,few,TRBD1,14,TGTGCCAGTAGTATCGGGACAGGGTGGAATGAGCAGTTCTTC,CASSIGTGWNEQFF
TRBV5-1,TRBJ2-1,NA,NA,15,TGCGCCAGCAGCTTGGGTACGGGGCGCTACAATGAGCAGTTCTTC,CASSLGTGRYNEQFF
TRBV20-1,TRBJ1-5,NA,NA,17,TGCAGTGCTAGATCCACGAAAGGACAGATTTTAAATCAGCCCCAGCATTTT,CSARSTKGQILNQPQHF
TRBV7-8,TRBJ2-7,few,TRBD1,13,TGTGCCAGCAGCTCCGGGACAGACGACGCCCAGTACTTC,CASSSGTDDAQYF
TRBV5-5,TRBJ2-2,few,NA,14,TGTGCCAGCAGCTGGTGGGGGGACACCGGGGAGCTGTTTTTT,CASSWWGDTGELFF
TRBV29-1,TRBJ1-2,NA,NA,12,TGCAGCGTTGAATCAGGGACCTATGGCTACACCTTC,CSVESGTYGYTF
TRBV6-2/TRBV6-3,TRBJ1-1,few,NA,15,TGTGCCAGCAGATCAGTCCCGTTCAGGAACACTGAAGCTTTCTTT,CASRSVPFRNTEAFF
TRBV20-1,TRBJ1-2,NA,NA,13,TGCAGTGCCATACTACCTCGCAACTATGGCTACACCTTC,CSAILPRNYGYTF
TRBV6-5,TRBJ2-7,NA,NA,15,TGTGCCAGCAGCCGCGCAACCTACCTACACCACGAGCAGTACTTC,CASSRATYLHHEQYF
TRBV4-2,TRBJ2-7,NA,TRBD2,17,TGTGCCAGCAGCCAAGAACTAGCGGGGGGGTCGGCCTACGAGCAGTACTTC,CASSQELAGGSAYEQYF
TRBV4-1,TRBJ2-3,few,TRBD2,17,TGCGCCAGCACTGCTTCGGGACTAGCGGGACCCACAGATACGCAGTATTTT,CASTASGLAGPTDTQYF
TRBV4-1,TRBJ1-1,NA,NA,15,TGCGCCAGCAGCCAAGATTCCAGGAGGAGCACTGAAGCTTTCTTT,CASSQDSRRSTEAFF
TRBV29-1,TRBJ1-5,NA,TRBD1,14,TGCAGCGTTGGGTGGACAGGGGTGGGTCAGCCCCAGCATTTT,CSVGWTGVGQPQHF
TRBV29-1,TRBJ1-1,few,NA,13,TGCAGCGTTGAAGGGGCCCTGAACACTGAAGCTTTCTTT,CSVEGALNTEAFF
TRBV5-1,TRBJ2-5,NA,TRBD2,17,TGCGCCAGCAGCTTGGCCAACTCGGCGGGGGAACAAGAGACCCAGTACTTC,CASSLANSAGEQETQYF
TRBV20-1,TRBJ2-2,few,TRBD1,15,TGCAGTGCTGGGGGGACAGGGGGGAACACCGGGGAGCTGTTTTTT,CSAGGTGGNTGELFF
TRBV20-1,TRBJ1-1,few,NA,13,TGCAGTGCTAGAGATCTAGGGATCACTGAAGCTTTCTTT,CSARDLGITEAFF
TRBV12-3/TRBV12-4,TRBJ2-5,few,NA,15,TGTGCCAGCAGTTTACAGGGGGGGCCCGGAGAGACCCAGTACTTC,CASSLQGGPGETQYF
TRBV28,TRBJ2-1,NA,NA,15,TGTGCCATTTCGGAGAGAGGGACCACCTACAATGGGCAGTTCTTC,CAISERGTTYNGQFF
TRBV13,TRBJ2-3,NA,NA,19,TGTGCCAGCAGCTTAGCAGTGCAGGACCCGTCAGGCCCCACAGATACGCAGTATTTT,CASSLAVQDPSGPTDTQYF
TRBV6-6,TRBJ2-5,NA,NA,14,TGTGCCAGCGCCTTCTGGGGGGCGGGAGAGACCCAGTACTTC,CASAFWGAGETQYF
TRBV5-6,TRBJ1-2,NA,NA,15,TGTGCCAGCAGCCCCCGGGAACGACGTTTCTATGGCTACACCTTC,CASSPRERRFYGYTF